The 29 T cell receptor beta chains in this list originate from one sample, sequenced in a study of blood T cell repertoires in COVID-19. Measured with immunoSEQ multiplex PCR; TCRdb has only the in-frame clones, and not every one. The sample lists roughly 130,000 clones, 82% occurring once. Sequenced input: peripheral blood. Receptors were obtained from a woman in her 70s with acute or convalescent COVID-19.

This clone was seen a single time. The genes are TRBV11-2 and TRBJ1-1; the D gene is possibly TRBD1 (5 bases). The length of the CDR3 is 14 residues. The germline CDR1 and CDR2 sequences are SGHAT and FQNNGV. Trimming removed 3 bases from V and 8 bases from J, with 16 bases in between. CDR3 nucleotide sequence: TGTGCCAGCAGCTTGGGCATAGGACACTCCGAAGCTTTCTTT. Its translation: CASSLGIGHSEAFF.

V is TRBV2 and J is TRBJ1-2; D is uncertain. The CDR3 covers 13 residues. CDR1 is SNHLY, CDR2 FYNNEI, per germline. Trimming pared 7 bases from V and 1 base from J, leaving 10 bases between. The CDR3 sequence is CASTPQYNYGYTF. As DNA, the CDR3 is TGTGCCAGCACTCCACAGTATAACTATGGCTACACCTTC.

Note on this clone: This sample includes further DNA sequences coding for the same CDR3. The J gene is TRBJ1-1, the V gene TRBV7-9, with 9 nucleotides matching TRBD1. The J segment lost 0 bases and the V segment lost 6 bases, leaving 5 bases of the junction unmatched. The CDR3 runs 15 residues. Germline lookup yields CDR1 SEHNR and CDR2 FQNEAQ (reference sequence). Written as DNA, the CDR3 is TGTGCCAGCAGTCCGAGGACAGGGGTGAACACTGAAGCTTTCTTT. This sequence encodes CASSPRTGVNTEAFF.

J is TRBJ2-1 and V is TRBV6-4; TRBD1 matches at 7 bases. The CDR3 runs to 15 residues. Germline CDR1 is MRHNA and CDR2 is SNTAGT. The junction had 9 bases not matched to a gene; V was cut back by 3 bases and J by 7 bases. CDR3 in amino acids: CASSERGQEPNEQFF. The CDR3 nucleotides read TGTGCCAGCAGTGAACGCGGACAGGAACCTAATGAGCAGTTCTTC.

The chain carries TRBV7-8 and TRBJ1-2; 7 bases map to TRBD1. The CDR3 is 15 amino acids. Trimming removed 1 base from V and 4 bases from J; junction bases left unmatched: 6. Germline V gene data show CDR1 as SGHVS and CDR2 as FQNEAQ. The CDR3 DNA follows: TGTGCCAGCAGCTTAGTAGGGGGACAGTCCTATGGCTACACCTTC. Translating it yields CASSLVGGQSYGYTF.

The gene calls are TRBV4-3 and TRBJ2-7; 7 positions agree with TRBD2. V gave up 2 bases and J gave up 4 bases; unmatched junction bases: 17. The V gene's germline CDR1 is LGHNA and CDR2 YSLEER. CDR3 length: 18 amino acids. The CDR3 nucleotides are TGCGCCAGCAGCCAAAATGGCCCCGGGGCGGGGGTCGTTTACGAGCAGTACTTC. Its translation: CASSQNGPGAGVVYEQYF.

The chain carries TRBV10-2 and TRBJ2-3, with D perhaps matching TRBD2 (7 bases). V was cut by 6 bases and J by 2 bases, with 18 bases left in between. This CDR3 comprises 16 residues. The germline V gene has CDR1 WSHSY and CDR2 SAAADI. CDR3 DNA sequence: TGCGCCAGCAGGGCCTCGCGGGGGCCTCACACAGATACGCAGTATTTT. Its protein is CASRASRGPHTDTQYF.

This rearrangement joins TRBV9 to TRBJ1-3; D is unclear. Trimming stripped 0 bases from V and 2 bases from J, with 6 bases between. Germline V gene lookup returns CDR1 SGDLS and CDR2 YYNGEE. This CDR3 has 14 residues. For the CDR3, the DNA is TGTGCCAGCAGCGTAGATAATCCTGGAAACACCATATATTTT. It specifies CASSVDNPGNTIYF.

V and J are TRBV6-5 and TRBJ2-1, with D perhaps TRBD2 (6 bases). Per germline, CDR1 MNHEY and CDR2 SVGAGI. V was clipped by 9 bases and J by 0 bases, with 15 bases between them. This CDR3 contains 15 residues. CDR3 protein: CASRRAGRSYNEQFF. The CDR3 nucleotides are TGTGCCAGTAGGCGGGCGGGGCGCTCCTACAATGAGCAGTTCTTC.

The CDR3 protein is CASSPQVREVNYGYTF. CDR3 DNA: TGTGCCAGCAGCCCCCAGGTTAGGGAGGTGAACTATGGCTACACCTTC. This sequence joins TRBV4-2 and TRBJ1-2; D is unresolved. The V gene lost 4 bases and the J gene lost 2 bases, with 17 bases spanning the gap. The germline CDR1 and CDR2 sequences are LGHNA and YNFKEQ. The CDR3 contains 16 residues.

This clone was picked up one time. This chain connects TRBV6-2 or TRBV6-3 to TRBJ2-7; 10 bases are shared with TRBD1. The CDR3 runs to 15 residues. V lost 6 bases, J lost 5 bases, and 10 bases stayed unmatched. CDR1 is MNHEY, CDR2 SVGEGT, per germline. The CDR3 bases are TGTGCCAGCAGCCCGATTGGACAGGGGGGGAACGAGCAGTACGTC. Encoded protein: CASSPIGQGGNEQYV.

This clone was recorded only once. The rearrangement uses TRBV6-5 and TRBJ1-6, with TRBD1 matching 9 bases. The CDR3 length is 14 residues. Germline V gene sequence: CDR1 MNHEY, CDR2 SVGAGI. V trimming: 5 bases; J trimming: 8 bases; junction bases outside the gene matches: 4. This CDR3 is CASSPRQGDSPLHF. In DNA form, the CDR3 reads TGTGCCAGCAGTCCTAGACAGGGGGATTCACCCCTCCACTTT.

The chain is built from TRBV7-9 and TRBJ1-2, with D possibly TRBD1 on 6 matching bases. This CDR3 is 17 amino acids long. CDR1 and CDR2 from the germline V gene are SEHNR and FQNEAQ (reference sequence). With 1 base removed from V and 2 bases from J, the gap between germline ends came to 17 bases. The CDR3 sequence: CASSLDRGAQGNYGYTF. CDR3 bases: TGTGCCAGCAGCTTAGATAGAGGGGCCCAGGGGAACTATGGCTACACCTTC.

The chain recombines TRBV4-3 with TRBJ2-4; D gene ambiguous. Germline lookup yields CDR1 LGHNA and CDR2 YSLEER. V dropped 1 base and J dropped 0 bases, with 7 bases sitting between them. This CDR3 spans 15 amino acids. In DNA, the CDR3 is TGCGCCAGCAGCCAAGGGGCTGTAGCCAAAAACATTCAGTACTTC. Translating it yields CASSQGAVAKNIQYF.

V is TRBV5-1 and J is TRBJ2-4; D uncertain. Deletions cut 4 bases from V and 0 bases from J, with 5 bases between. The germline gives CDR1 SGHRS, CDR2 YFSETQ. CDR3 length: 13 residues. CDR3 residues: CASSDLAKNIQYF. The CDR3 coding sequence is TGCGCCAGCAGCGACTTAGCCAAAAACATTCAGTACTTC.

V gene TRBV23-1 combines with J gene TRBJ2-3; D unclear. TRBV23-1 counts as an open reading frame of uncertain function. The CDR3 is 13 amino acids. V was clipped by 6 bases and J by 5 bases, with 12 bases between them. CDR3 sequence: CASSLQVRDTQYF. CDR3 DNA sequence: TGCGCCAGCAGCCTGCAGGTCCGAGATACGCAGTATTTT.

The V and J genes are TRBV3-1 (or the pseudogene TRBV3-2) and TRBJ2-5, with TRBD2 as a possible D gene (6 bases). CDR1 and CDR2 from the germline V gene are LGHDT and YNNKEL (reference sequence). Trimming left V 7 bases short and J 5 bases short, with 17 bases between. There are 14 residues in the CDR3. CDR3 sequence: CASTPRTAGETQYF. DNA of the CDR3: TGTGCCAGCACCCCCCGGACGGCGGGGGAGACCCAGTACTTC.

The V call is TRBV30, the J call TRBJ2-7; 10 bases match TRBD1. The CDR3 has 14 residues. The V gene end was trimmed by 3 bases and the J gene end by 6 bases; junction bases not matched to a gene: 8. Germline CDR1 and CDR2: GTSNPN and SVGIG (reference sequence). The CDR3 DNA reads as TGTGCCTGGAGGCCCTGGGGACAGGGGTCCGAGCAGTACTTC. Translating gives CAWRPWGQGSEQYF.

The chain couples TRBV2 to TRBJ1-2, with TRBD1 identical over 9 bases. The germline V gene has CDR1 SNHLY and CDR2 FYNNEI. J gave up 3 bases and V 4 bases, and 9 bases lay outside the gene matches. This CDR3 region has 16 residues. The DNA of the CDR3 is TGTGCCAGCAGTGTGGGACAGGGTTTCGATGACTATGGCTACACCTTC. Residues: CASSVGQGFDDYGYTF.

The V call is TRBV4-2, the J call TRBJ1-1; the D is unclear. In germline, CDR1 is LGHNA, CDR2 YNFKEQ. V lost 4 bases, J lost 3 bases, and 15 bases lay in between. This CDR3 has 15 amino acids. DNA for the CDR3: TGTGCCAGCAGCCTTGGATCTGGGCGGGACACTGAAGCTTTCTTT. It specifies CASSLGSGRDTEAFF.

CDR3 protein: CASSDPGGKSYNSPLHF. The CDR3 nucleotides are TGTGCCAGCAGTGACCCGGGGGGCAAGTCCTATAATTCACCCCTCCACTTT. This rearrangement joins TRBV6-4 to TRBJ1-6; perhaps TRBD1 as D (6 bases). V was shortened by 2 bases and J by 1 base, with 12 bases between the two germline ends. This CDR3 region has 17 residues. Germline V CDR1 and CDR2: MRHNA, SNTAGT.

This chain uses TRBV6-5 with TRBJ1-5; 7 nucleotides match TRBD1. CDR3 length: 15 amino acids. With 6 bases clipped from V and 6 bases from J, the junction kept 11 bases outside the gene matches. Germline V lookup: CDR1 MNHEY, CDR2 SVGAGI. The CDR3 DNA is TGTGCCAGCAGAAACGGACAGGCGATTCCTCAGCCCCAGCATTTT. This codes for CASRNGQAIPQPQHF.

CDR3 sequence: CASRRQYSSYEQYF. The CDR3, as DNA: TGTGCCAGCAGACGACAGTACAGCTCCTACGAGCAGTACTTC. The V gene is TRBV6-6, the J gene TRBJ2-7; D is perhaps TRBD1 (5 bases). The CDR3 consists of 14 residues. Trimming pared 6 bases from V and 0 bases from J, leaving 12 bases between. Germline CDR1 reads MNHNY; CDR2 reads SVGAGI (reference sequence).

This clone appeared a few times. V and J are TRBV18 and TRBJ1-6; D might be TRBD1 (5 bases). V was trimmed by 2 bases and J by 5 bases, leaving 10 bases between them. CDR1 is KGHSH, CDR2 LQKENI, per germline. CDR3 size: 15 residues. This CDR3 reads CASSPGRGDNSPLHF. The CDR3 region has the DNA TGTGCCAGCTCACCAGGGAGGGGCGATAATTCACCCCTCCACTTT.

Here the CDR3 DNA reads TGTGCCAGCAGCTTGGAGTCTAGCTCCTACGAGCAGTACGTC. Translation: CASSLESSSYEQYV. The chain uses TRBV5-5 and TRBJ2-7; no clear D gene. V gave up 0 bases and J gave up 0 bases, with 7 bases separating them. This CDR3 contains 14 residues. CDR1 and CDR2 from the germline V gene are SGHKS and YYEKEE (reference sequence).

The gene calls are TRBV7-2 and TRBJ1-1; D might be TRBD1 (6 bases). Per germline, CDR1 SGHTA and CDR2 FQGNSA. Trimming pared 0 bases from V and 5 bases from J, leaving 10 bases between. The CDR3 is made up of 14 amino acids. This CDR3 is CASSLAAGETEAFF. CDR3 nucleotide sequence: TGTGCCAGCAGCTTAGCGGCAGGGGAAACTGAAGCTTTCTTT.

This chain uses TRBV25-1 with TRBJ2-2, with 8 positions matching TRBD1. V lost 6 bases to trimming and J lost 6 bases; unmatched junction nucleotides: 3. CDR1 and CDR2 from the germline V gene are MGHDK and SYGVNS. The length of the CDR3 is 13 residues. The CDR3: CASRGQGPGELFF. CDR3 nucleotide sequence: TGTGCCAGCAGAGGACAGGGTCCCGGGGAGCTGTTTTTT.

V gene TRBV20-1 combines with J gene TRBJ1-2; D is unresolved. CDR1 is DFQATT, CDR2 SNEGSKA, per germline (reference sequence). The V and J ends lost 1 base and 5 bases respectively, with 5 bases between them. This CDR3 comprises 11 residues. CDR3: CSARAQYGYTF. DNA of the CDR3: TGCAGTGCTAGAGCCCAATATGGCTACACCTTC.

The CDR3 nucleotides read TGTGCCAGCAGCCAACTGGATACGCAGTATTTT. Translation: CASSQLDTQYF. J is TRBJ2-3 and V is TRBV2; D is unclear. This CDR3 is built from 11 residues. Between the trimmed V and J ends, which lost 6 bases and 6 bases, there was a span of 7 bases. The germline V gene has CDR1 SNHLY and CDR2 FYNNEI.